These 8 T cell receptor beta chains share one sample of origin, sequenced in a study of shared clonotypes between healthy human individuals. Here immunoSEQ multiplex PCR was the method, and the copy in TCRdb shows in-frame clones only, minus some. The sample records a few million clones, 93% being singletons. CD45RO-negative, CCR7-positively selected cells formed the naive CD8 fraction, excluding terminally differentiated effector memory CD45RA+ cells. The sample comprised naive CD8+ T cells from PBMCs. Every receptor here comes from a man younger than 30 in good health. Some clones in this sample may be carry-over from other donors' samples.

With regard to this clone: This CDR3 is also generated by other DNA sequences in the sample. The V call is TRBV28, the J call TRBJ1-5, with 9 nucleotides matching TRBD1. There are 14 residues in the CDR3. V was clipped by 3 bases and J by 5 bases; unmatched bases: 2. CDR1 is MDHEN and CDR2 is SYDVKM in the germline V gene. CDR3 DNA sequence: TGTGCCAGCAGTTTGGACAGGGGCGATCAGCCCCAGCATTTT. Protein product: CASSLDRGDQPQHF.

The gene calls are TRBV7-8 and TRBJ1-1, with 9 bases aligning to TRBD1. Per the germline V gene, CDR1 is SGHVS and CDR2 is FQNEAQ. There are 15 residues in the CDR3. V dropped 4 bases and J dropped 6; count of bases not matched to a gene: 9. The CDR3: CASSYTGQGFAEAFF. DNA for the CDR3: TGTGCCAGCAGCTACACTGGACAGGGGTTCGCTGAAGCTTTCTTT.

The chain joins TRBV14 to TRBJ1-1; 7 bases match TRBD1. Germline V gives CDR1 SGHDN, CDR2 FVKESK. The J segment lost 4 bases and the V segment lost 4 bases, leaving 6 bases of the junction unmatched. There are 14 residues in the CDR3. This CDR3 reads CASSLTGVATEAFF. The CDR3, as DNA: TGTGCCAGCAGCCTAACAGGGGTGGCCACTGAAGCTTTCTTT.

Comments on this clone: Other DNA sequences in this specimen translate into the identical CDR3. V and J are TRBV28 and TRBJ1-2, with unresolved D. Deletions cut 1 base from V and 8 bases from J, with 11 bases between. This CDR3 region has 13 residues. Germline V gene lookup returns CDR1 MDHEN and CDR2 SYDVKM. The CDR3 coding sequence is TGTGCCAGCAGTTTATCGGGTGGAGGGGGCTACACCTTC. It encodes CASSLSGGGGYTF.

About this clone itself: Other DNA sequences within the sample encode an identical CDR3. This sequence joins TRBV7-2 and TRBJ2-1; the D gene is possibly TRBD1 (6 bases). Germline V gene data show CDR1 as SGHTA and CDR2 as FQGNSA. Trimming removed 3 bases from V and 4 bases from J, with 7 bases in between. There are 13 residues in the CDR3. CDR3 residues: CASSLTGYNEQFF. The CDR3 bases are TGTGCCAGCAGCTTGACAGGATACAATGAGCAGTTCTTC.

Comments on this clone: Additional DNA sequences in this sample encode the identical CDR3. Here the CDR3 DNA reads TGTGCCAGCAGCCCGGGACTAGGCTACAATGAGCAGTTCTTC. Protein product: CASSPGLGYNEQFF. V is TRBV28 and J is TRBJ2-1; 8 nucleotides align to TRBD2. The V gene's germline CDR1 is MDHEN and CDR2 SYDVKM. V dropped 6 bases and J dropped 3; count of bases not matched to a gene: 4. This CDR3 region has 14 residues.

This chain links TRBV6-5 with TRBJ1-2; weak D call: TRBD1 (5 bases). This CDR3 spans 13 amino acids. Trimming took 7 bases from V and 7 from J, leaving 16 bases between them. Germline V gene data show CDR1 as MNHEY and CDR2 as SVGAGI. The CDR3 DNA is TGTGCCAGCATGGACACTCGGGGGTTTGGCTACACCTTC. The encoded protein is CASMDTRGFGYTF.

The chain links TRBV9 to TRBJ2-1, with D perhaps TRBD2 (6 bases). This CDR3 has 13 residues. Germline V CDR1 and CDR2: SGDLS, YYNGEE. V lost 3 bases, J lost 10 bases, and 14 bases lay in between. CDR3 coding DNA: TGTGCCAGCAGCGCCGCCGGTCTAGCGGAGCAGTTCTTC. Translating it yields CASSAAGLAEQFF.